Below are 20 T cell receptor beta chains sequenced from a single sample in a study of cytomegalovirus exposure and HLA in healthy donors. In the PCR, 60 Vbeta and 13 Jbeta primers were used. Data came from immunoSEQ multiplex PCR; TCRdb stores just in-frame clones and leaves some out. The sample yields 170,000 or so clones, around four fifths seen once. Material: PBMCs. These receptors were obtained from a young woman in good health and CMV-seropositive.

The chain recombines TRBV11-3 with TRBJ2-7; 9 nucleotides align to TRBD2. CDR3 size: 15 residues. The V gene's germline CDR1 is SGHNT and CDR2 YENEEA. Losses at the gene ends were 1 base for V and 3 bases for J; bases not matched to a gene: 4. Written as DNA, the CDR3 is TGTGCCAGCAGCTTAGGGCTAGCGGGACTCTACGAGCAGTACTTC. This translates into CASSLGLAGLYEQYF.

The chain uses TRBV5-1 and TRBJ2-3; 8 positions agree with TRBD2. Per germline, CDR1 SGHRS and CDR2 YFSETQ. The V gene end was trimmed by 4 bases and the J gene end by 4 bases; junction bases not matched to a gene: 11. The CDR3 is 16 residues long. CDR3 DNA sequence: TGCGCCAGCAGCGTCTCTAGCTCCGGGAGGGCAGATACGCAGTATTTT. This encodes CASSVSSSGRADTQYF.

This clone was counted a few times. This chain links TRBV7-8 with TRBJ1-5, with 10 bases lining up with TRBD1. Germline loops: CDR1 SGHVS, CDR2 FQNEAQ. This CDR3 comprises 17 residues. J lost 6 bases, V lost 5 bases, and 13 bases had no gene match. The CDR3 sequence: CASSPDAWDRGFQPQHF. The CDR3 DNA is TGTGCCAGCAGCCCGGATGCGTGGGACAGGGGTTTTCAGCCCCAGCATTTT.

The chain links TRBV13 to TRBJ2-4; 9 nucleotides align to TRBD1. This CDR3 has 15 residues. Per germline, CDR1 PRHDT and CDR2 FYEKMQ (reference sequence). Trimming cost V 5 bases and J 3 bases; bases outside gene matches: 5. The CDR3 coding sequence is TGTGCCAGCAGCGTCGGACAGGGGAACAAAAACATTCAGTACTTC. Translated: CASSVGQGNKNIQYF.

The rearrangement uses TRBV30 and TRBJ1-5; no clear D. Deletions cut 0 bases from V and 7 bases from J, with 10 bases between. Germline assignment: CDR1 GTSNPN and CDR2 SVGIG (reference sequence). This CDR3 has 13 amino acids. CDR3 DNA sequence: TGTGCCTGGAGTGTGGAGGACCGCCAGCCCCAGCATTTT. This translates into CAWSVEDRQPQHF.

V usage is TRBV5-1 and J usage is TRBJ2-3, with TRBD2 matching over 10 bases. After removal of 3 bases from V and 5 bases from J, the junction contained 3 bases not matched to a gene. Germline CDR1 reads SGHRS; CDR2 reads YFSETQ. This CDR3 has 14 amino acids. The CDR3 protein is CASSSRTSGDTQYF. CDR3 nucleotides: TGCGCCAGCAGCTCGCGGACTAGCGGAGATACGCAGTATTTT.

The V gene is TRBV19, the J gene TRBJ1-1; D might be TRBD1 (6 bases). Deletions cut 6 bases from V and 4 bases from J, with 21 bases between. Germline values: CDR1 LNHDA, CDR2 SQIVND (reference sequence). The CDR3 spans 16 residues. Here the CDR3 DNA reads TGTGCCAGTAGACCAGAACGGGGCAGGGGAACCACTGAAGCTTTCTTT. It translates to CASRPERGRGTTEAFF.

The chain links TRBV6-5 to TRBJ1-2, with 10 bases identical to TRBD1. Germline CDR1 and CDR2: MNHEY and SVGAGI. This CDR3 contains 15 residues. J was trimmed by 8 bases and V by 4 bases; bases with no gene match: 10. The CDR3 loop reads CASSFHRDRGLGYTF. CDR3 in DNA: TGTGCCAGCAGTTTCCACCGGGACAGGGGATTAGGCTACACCTTC.

V usage is TRBV4-1 and J usage is TRBJ2-1, with D possibly being TRBD2 (5 bases). V was cut by 6 bases and J by 2 bases, with 5 bases left in between. CDR3 length: 12 residues. Germline loops: CDR1 MGHRA, CDR2 YSYEKL. The CDR3 nucleotides are TGCGCCAGCAGGACTACCTACAATGAGCAGTTCTTC. This codes for CASRTTYNEQFF.

The V call is TRBV19, the J call TRBJ2-3, with 10 positions matching TRBD1. V was clipped by 1 base and J by 4 bases; unmatched bases: 5. The CDR3 has 16 residues. In germline, CDR1 is LNHDA, CDR2 SQIVND (reference sequence). As DNA, the CDR3 is TGTGCCAGTAGTATAGGAGCGACAGGGGGCTCAGATACGCAGTATTTT. Encoded protein: CASSIGATGGSDTQYF.

This chain joins TRBV7-6 and TRBJ2-7, with 15 bases that match TRBD2. CDR3 length equals 15 residues. Unmatched junction bases numbered 5, after V lost 5 bases and J lost 6 bases. The germline V gene has CDR1 SGHVS and CDR2 FNYEAQ. The CDR3 protein is CASSPWTSGRGEQYF. Written as DNA, the CDR3 is TGTGCCAGCAGCCCCTGGACTAGCGGGAGGGGCGAGCAGTACTTC.

The V and J genes are TRBV5-5 and TRBJ2-1; 8 bases map to TRBD2. The junction had 4 bases not matched to a gene; V was cut back by 3 bases and J by 5 bases. This CDR3 comprises 14 residues. Per the germline V gene, CDR1 is SGHKS and CDR2 is YYEKEE (reference sequence). In nucleotides, the CDR3 is TGTGCCAGCAGCTGGCTAGCGGGCGACAATGAGCAGTTCTTC. Translation: CASSWLAGDNEQFF.

V usage is TRBV7-3 and J usage is TRBJ2-3; 13 positions agree with TRBD2. The CDR3 has 16 residues. Germline CDR1 SGHTA, CDR2 FQGTGA. J lost 6 bases, V lost 5 bases, and 8 bases had no gene match. The CDR3 protein is CASSRRLAGGSDTQYF. The CDR3 bases are TGTGCCAGCAGCCGGAGACTAGCGGGAGGATCGGATACGCAGTATTTT.

The chain couples TRBV20-1 to TRBJ2-3; D unresolved. The CDR3 has 11 amino acids. V lost 6 bases and J lost 5, with 9 bases in between. Per the germline V gene, CDR1 is DFQATT and CDR2 is SNEGSKA (reference sequence). The CDR3 protein is CSAEPGDTQYF. In DNA form, the CDR3 reads TGCAGTGCGGAGCCGGGAGATACGCAGTATTTT.

The chain links TRBV4-1 to TRBJ2-1; 7 bases agree with TRBD1. Germline V gene data show CDR1 as MGHRA and CDR2 as YSYEKL. The CDR3 totals 18 residues. V trimming: 7 bases; J trimming: 5 bases; junction bases outside the gene matches: 20. The DNA for the CDR3 is TGCGCCAGCACCATTCACAACAGGGGCGCCGCCCGGGACAATGAGCAGTTCTTC. Translated: CASTIHNRGAARDNEQFF.

The CDR3 here is CASRETVMNTEAFF. For the CDR3, the DNA is TGTGCCAGCAGGGAGACGGTGATGAACACTGAAGCTTTCTTT. This sequence joins TRBV2 and TRBJ1-1; D is unclear. The CDR3 totals 14 residues. The germline CDR1 and CDR2 sequences are SNHLY and FYNNEI. Between the trimmed V and J ends, which lost 6 bases and 0 bases, there was a span of 11 bases. The full variable domain, in which reference TRBV2 and TRBJ1-1 provide the parts outside the CDR3, is EPEVTQTPSHQVTQMGQEVILRCVPISNHLYFYWYRQILGQKVEFLVSFYNNEISEKSEIFDDQFSVERPDGSNFTLKIRSTKLEDSAMYFCASRETVMNTEAFFGQGTRLTVV.

The chain employs TRBV6-1 and TRBJ1-5; 10 bases match TRBD1. V shed 3 bases and J 3 bases; nucleotides not matched to a gene: 14. Germline values: CDR1 MNHNS, CDR2 SASEGT. The CDR3 is 19 amino acids. In nucleotides, the CDR3 is TGTGCCAGCAGTGATCTTGCCCGGGACAGGGGCTACCTCAATCAGCCCCAGCATTTT. This gives the protein CASSDLARDRGYLNQPQHF.

The chain couples TRBV7-9 to TRBJ2-7; no clear D gene. Germline V CDR1 and CDR2: SEHNR, FQNEAQ (reference sequence). V shed 3 bases and J shed 3 bases, with 6 bases lying between them. This CDR3 contains 12 residues. CDR3 sequence: CASSFGSYEQYF. The DNA of the CDR3 is TGTGCCAGCAGCTTTGGCAGCTACGAGCAGTACTTC.

This clone appeared a few times. This sequence joins TRBV6-6 and TRBJ2-3; 8 positions match TRBD2. Per germline, CDR1 MNHNY and CDR2 SVGAGI (reference sequence). This CDR3 spans 14 amino acids. After removal of 7 bases from V and 1 base from J, the junction contained 4 bases not matched to a gene. The CDR3 DNA sequence: TGTGCCAGCATCCAGACTAGCGGCACAGATACGCAGTATTTT. This codes for CASIQTSGTDTQYF.

V usage is TRBV28 and J usage is TRBJ1-2, with D perhaps matching TRBD1 (5 bases). The CDR3 consists of 12 residues. With 8 bases removed from V and 7 bases from J, the gap between germline ends came to 14 bases. Germline V gives CDR1 MDHEN, CDR2 SYDVKM. The CDR3 spells CASFWQQGGYTF. The CDR3 DNA is TGTGCCAGCTTCTGGCAGCAGGGTGGCTACACCTTC.